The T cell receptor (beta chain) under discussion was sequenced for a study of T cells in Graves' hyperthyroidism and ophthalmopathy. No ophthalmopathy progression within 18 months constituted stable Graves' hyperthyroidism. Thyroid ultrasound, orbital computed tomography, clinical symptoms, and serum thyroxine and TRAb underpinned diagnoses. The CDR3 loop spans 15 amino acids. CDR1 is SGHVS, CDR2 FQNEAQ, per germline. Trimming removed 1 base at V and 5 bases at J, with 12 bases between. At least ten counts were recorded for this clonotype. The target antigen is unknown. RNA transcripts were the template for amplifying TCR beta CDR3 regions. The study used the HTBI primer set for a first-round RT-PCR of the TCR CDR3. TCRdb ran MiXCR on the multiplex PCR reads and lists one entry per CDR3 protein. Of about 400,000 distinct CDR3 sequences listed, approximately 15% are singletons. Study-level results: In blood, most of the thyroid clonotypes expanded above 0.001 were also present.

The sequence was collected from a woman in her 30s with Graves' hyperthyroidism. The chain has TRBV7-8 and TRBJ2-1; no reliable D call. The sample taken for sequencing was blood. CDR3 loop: CASSLGEQRNNEQFF. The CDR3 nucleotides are TGTGCCAGCAGCTTAGGGGAACAGCGAAACAATGAGCAGTTCTTC.